A single sample gave rise to the 22 T cell receptor beta chains below, sequenced in a study of CD8 T cells in Susac syndrome. Random hexamers primed reverse transcription of about 0.5 to 1 ug RNA. A single record per CDR3 protein comes from TCRdb applying MiXCR to the immunoSEQ multiplex PCR reads. The sample yields around 270,000 distinct CDR3 sequences, about 89% seen once. The sample taken for sequencing was CD8+ T cells from PBMCs. The receptors were gathered from a human donor with multiple sclerosis.

The rearrangement links TRBV11-2 to TRBJ2-5; maybe TRBD1 (5 bases). Germline values: CDR1 SGHAT, CDR2 FQNNGV. Trimming stripped 0 bases from V and 4 bases from J, with 12 bases between. This CDR3 spans 15 amino acids. The CDR3, as DNA: TGTGCCAGCAGCTTAGAAACCTGGGGCCTAGAGACCCAGTACTTC. Translated: CASSLETWGLETQYF.

The chain links TRBV12-3 or TRBV12-4 to TRBJ1-5; no definite D call. The V and J ends lost 5 bases and 4 bases respectively, with 3 bases between them. This CDR3 has 11 residues. In nucleotides, the CDR3 is TGTGCCAGCAGTAGAAATCAGCCCCAGCATTTT. Translation gives CASSRNQPQHF.

Only one count was recorded for this clonotype. The chain has TRBV4-2 and TRBJ2-1, with 8 nucleotides matching TRBD1. CDR1 is LGHNA, CDR2 YNFKEQ, per germline. J lost 3 bases, V lost 1 base, and 14 bases had no gene match. CDR3 length equals 19 residues. The CDR3 nucleotides read TGTGCCAGCAGCCAAGTGGCGGCCCCGGGCGACAGGGGCTACAATGAGCAGTTCTTC. This sequence encodes CASSQVAAPGDRGYNEQFF.

The chain combines TRBV4-2 with TRBJ2-7; D is unclear. CDR1 and CDR2 (germline): LGHNA, YNFKEQ. The CDR3 loop spans 14 amino acids. V lost 4 bases, J lost 2 bases, and 12 bases lay in between. This CDR3 is CASSPRHETYEQYF. CDR3 coding DNA: TGTGCCAGCAGCCCCCGGCACGAGACCTACGAGCAGTACTTC.

The chain joins TRBV30 to TRBJ2-6; no firm D call. The ends were cut back, 0 bases at V and 2 bases at J, with 8 bases in the middle. Germline lookup yields CDR1 GTSNPN and CDR2 SVGIG (reference sequence). CDR3 length: 15 amino acids. CDR3 region: CAWSVRDTGANVLTF. The CDR3 DNA reads TGTGCCTGGAGTGTACGAGATACTGGGGCCAACGTCCTGACTTTC.

The chain employs TRBV6-1 and TRBJ1-5; the D gene is possibly TRBD1 (5 bases). The CDR3 has 14 amino acids. V was trimmed by 0 bases and J by 6 bases, leaving 9 bases between them. Germline V gene data show CDR1 as MNHNS and CDR2 as SASEGT. The CDR3 bases are TGTGCCAGCAGTGAAGCGAGGGGTGGTCAGCCCCAGCATTTT. Translation gives CASSEARGGQPQHF.

This clonotype occurred once. The chain carries TRBV7-8 and TRBJ2-2; maybe TRBD1 (6 bases). Trimming stripped 1 base from V and 1 base from J, with 10 bases between. The CDR3 runs 16 residues. Germline V lookup: CDR1 SGHVS, CDR2 FQNEAQ. CDR3 protein: CASSLVETGNTGELFF. The DNA for the CDR3 is TGTGCCAGCAGCTTAGTGGAGACAGGGAACACCGGGGAGCTGTTTTTT.

The chain combines TRBV11-3 with TRBJ2-1, with D tentatively TRBD1 (5 bases). CDR1 SGHNT and CDR2 YENEEA come from the germline V gene. This CDR3 region has 14 residues. The V and J ends lost 0 bases and 12 bases respectively, with 15 bases between them. The CDR3 DNA follows: TGTGCCAGCAGCTTAGAGTCCAGGGCCTGGACGCAGTTCTTC. It yields the protein CASSLESRAWTQFF.

J is TRBJ2-5 and V is TRBV12-3 or TRBV12-4, with D possibly being TRBD1 (5 bases). The CDR3 has 15 residues. Between the trimmed V and J ends, which lost 3 bases and 8 bases, there was a span of 19 bases. The CDR3 sequence: CASSLDGRSTGTQYF. CDR3 DNA: TGTGCCAGCAGTTTGGACGGCAGGAGCACAGGAACCCAGTACTTC.

The rearrangement uses TRBV20-1 and TRBJ1-2; D gene uncertain. Germline V CDR1 and CDR2: DFQATT, SNEGSKA (reference sequence). V lost 5 bases, J lost 2 bases, and 9 bases lay in between. The CDR3 runs to 12 residues. The CDR3 here is CSARLVNYGYTF. DNA for the CDR3: TGCAGTGCTCGCCTGGTAAACTATGGCTACACCTTC.

This chain links TRBV28 with TRBJ2-3; a possible D gene is TRBD2 (6 bases). Trimming stripped 6 bases from V and 4 bases from J, with 23 bases between. The germline V gene encodes CDR1 MDHEN and CDR2 SYDVKM. This CDR3 has 17 residues. The CDR3 is CASRAPPGSLNPDTQYF. CDR3 DNA: TGTGCCAGCAGGGCCCCCCCCGGGAGCCTAAATCCAGATACGCAGTATTTT.

V gene TRBV28 combines with J gene TRBJ2-7; perhaps TRBD1 as D (5 bases). The CDR3 is 14 residues long. Trimming cost V 1 base and J 3 bases, with 10 bases left between them. Looked up from germline, CDR1 is MDHEN and CDR2 is SYDVKM. As DNA, the CDR3 is TGTGCCAGCAGTTTATTCGGCAGGGACTACGAGCAGTACTTC. Translating it yields CASSLFGRDYEQYF.

The CDR3 DNA follows: TGTGCCAGCATCAGCGTTGGGGACAGGCCCTCCTACGAGCAGTACTTC. Translation: CASISVGDRPSYEQYF. The chain joins TRBV2 to TRBJ2-7, with 8 positions matching TRBD1. Germline V CDR1 and CDR2: SNHLY, FYNNEI. CDR3 length: 16 residues. With V trimmed by 7 bases and J by 0 bases, 11 bases remained unmatched. Variable domain in full (rest from reference TRBV2 and TRBJ2-7): EPEVTQTPSHQVTQMGQEVILRCVPISNHLYFYWYRQILGQKVEFLVSFYNNEISEKSEIFDDQFSVERPDGSNFTLKIRSTKLEDSAMYFCASISVGDRPSYEQYFGPGTRLTVT.

The chain combines TRBV19 with TRBJ2-1, with unresolved D. V lost 3 bases and J lost 0, with 12 bases in between. The CDR3 runs to 16 residues. Germline CDR1 LNHDA, CDR2 SQIVND (reference sequence). CDR3 residues: CASSISTRSSYNEQFF. The CDR3 bases are TGTGCCAGTAGTATTTCTACCCGAAGCTCCTACAATGAGCAGTTCTTC.

This chain joins TRBV4-1 and TRBJ1-2; D perhaps matches TRBD1 (5 bases). Germline assignment: CDR1 MGHRA and CDR2 YSYEKL. CDR3 length: 14 amino acids. V lost 3 bases and J lost 4, with 12 bases in between. CDR3 DNA: TGCGCCAGCAGCCATGGTGACAGCTCCTATGGCTACACCTTC. Its protein product is CASSHGDSSYGYTF.

The CDR3: CSARDRLAGDMETQYF. CDR3 bases: TGCAGTGCTAGAGACAGGTTAGCGGGAGATATGGAGACCCAGTACTTC. The rearrangement joins TRBV20-1 to TRBJ2-5; 9 bases match TRBD2. V dropped 0 bases and J dropped 5; count of bases not matched to a gene: 10. Per the germline V gene, CDR1 is DFQATT and CDR2 is SNEGSKA (reference sequence). CDR3 length: 16 amino acids.

The chain recombines TRBV20-1 with TRBJ2-5; 9 positions match TRBD2. Germline loops: CDR1 DFQATT, CDR2 SNEGSKA (reference sequence). This CDR3 has 14 amino acids. V shed 1 base and J 5 bases; nucleotides not matched to a gene: 5. CDR3 region: CSARASGAGETQYF. The DNA for the CDR3 is TGCAGTGCTAGAGCTAGCGGGGCCGGGGAGACCCAGTACTTC.

In this sample, this clonotype turned up a few times. This chain links TRBV5-1 with TRBJ2-7; TRBD1 matches 9 bases. The germline V gene has CDR1 SGHRS and CDR2 YFSETQ. The CDR3 length is 14 residues. Germline trimming cut 4 bases from V and 6 bases from J; bases unmatched to any gene: 8. Written as DNA, the CDR3 is TGCGCCAGCAGCCCCGGGACAGGGACGGGCGAGCAGTACTTC. This translates into CASSPGTGTGEQYF.

V gene TRBV4-1 combines with J gene TRBJ1-2; TRBD1 matches 8 bases. The CDR3 sequence is 16 residues long. Losses at the gene ends were 4 bases for V and 6 bases for J; bases not matched to a gene: 13. Germline V gene lookup returns CDR1 MGHRA and CDR2 YSYEKL. This CDR3 reads CASSLETGQGLNGYTF. The CDR3 DNA is TGCGCCAGCAGCCTAGAGACCGGACAGGGATTGAATGGCTACACCTTC.

The J gene is TRBJ2-7, the V gene TRBV5-6, with D maybe TRBD1 (5 bases). Germline V gene lookup returns CDR1 SGHDT and CDR2 YYEEEE. Trimming stripped 1 base from V and 2 bases from J, with 7 bases between. CDR3 length: 13 residues. CDR3 bases: TGTGCCAGCAGCTTGCTAGGGGCCTACGAGCAGTACTTC. As protein: CASSLLGAYEQYF.

The chain is built from TRBV12-3 or TRBV12-4 and TRBJ2-5; 13 bases fit TRBD2. J gave up 3 bases and V 7 bases, and 8 bases lay outside the gene matches. CDR3 size: 16 residues. The CDR3 protein is CASNYAGLAGKETQYF. The CDR3 coding sequence is TGTGCCAGCAATTATGCGGGACTAGCGGGGAAAGAGACCCAGTACTTC.

The CDR3 DNA sequence: TGTGCCAGTGGAGTCGGGGGATACGAGCAGTACTTC. Translated, it gives CASGVGGYEQYF. The chain has TRBV6-2 or TRBV6-3 and TRBJ2-7; a weak D match, TRBD2 (6 bases). The V end was cut by 9 bases, the J end by 4 bases, with 13 bases between. The CDR3 sequence is 12 residues long. Looked up from germline, CDR1 is MNHEY and CDR2 is SVGEGT.